The table lists the clone carrying this T cell receptor beta chain with a few counts. The antigen is not known. TCR beta CDR3 sequences were amplified from RNA transcripts. HTBI primers were employed in a first-round RT-PCR of the TCR CDR3. TCRdb re-called the multiplex PCR reads with MiXCR, one entry per CDR3 protein. The profile shows about 560,000 distinct CDR3 sequences, around 15% of them singletons. With 0 bases clipped from V and 7 bases from J, the junction kept 12 bases outside the gene matches. This CDR3 contains 17 residues. Per the germline V gene, CDR1 is DFQATT and CDR2 is SNEGSKA (reference sequence). The sample is drawn from a study of T cells in Graves' hyperthyroidism and ophthalmopathy. Overall study findings and caveats: Most clonotypes expanded in thyroid above 0.001 were likewise present in blood.

The sample taken for sequencing was blood. This receptor was identified in a woman aged 18-29 years with Graves' hyperthyroidism. V is TRBV20-1 and J is TRBJ2-3; 11 bases agree with TRBD2. CDR3 sequence reads: CSARDALLAGAPYTQYF. In nucleotides, the CDR3 is TGCAGTGCTAGAGACGCCTTACTAGCGGGAGCCCCCTATACGCAGTATTTT.